This T cell receptor (beta chain) was observed in a study of human T cells and chemical hapten exposure. About the study: Small differences in pooled library volume mainly drove the variation in TCR yields per sample.

Individual cDNA molecules each carried unique molecular identifiers attached by the library. Original data processing: A per-sample median of roughly 96,000 TCRs was observed, with a range of roughly 23,224 to 700,000. TCRdb independently ran MiXCR on the reads; one entry per CDR3 protein. TCRdb's processing, not the authors' own work, is the source of the V and J calls. The sample lists 95,000 to 150,000 distinct CDR3 sequences, approximately 9.3% occurring once. It was from unfractionated whole blood that total RNA was extracted. About this clonotype: Its antigen is unknown.

Study results and caveats: After DPC sensitization, TCRs above 1 in 1000 frequency showed no change.

This clonotype was sampled from a human donor in good health. Some clones in this sample may be carry-over from other donors' samples. Sequenced material: whole blood.

CDR3: CSAWDRGETRNTIYF. CDR3 sequence (DNA): TGCAGTGCCTGGGACAGGGGAGAGACGAGAAACACCATATATTTT. V gene TRBV20-1 combines with J gene TRBJ1-3, with 10 bases matching TRBD1. Germline CDR1 reads DFQATT; CDR2 reads SNEGSKA (reference sequence). The CDR3 runs to 15 residues. V lost 6 bases, J lost 5 bases, and 10 bases stayed unmatched.